The rows below give T cell receptor beta chains drawn from one sample of a study of blood T cells in healthy people across ages. One entry per CDR3 protein, called by TCRdb with MiXCR from the 5' RACE reads. The sample lists 1,500,000 or so distinct CDR3 sequences, roughly 59% occurring once. The sequenced sample consisted of blood. These TCRs come from a man between 18 and 29 years old in good health. Both conserved end residues are part of each CDR3. The D gene is left open where the match is weak. Where a row states a size, it is once, few, many or the class of an expanded clone; other rows omit it.

V gene,CDR3 length,D gene,clone size,J gene,CDR3 DNA,CDR3 protein
TRBV28,13,TRBD1,.,TRBJ2-7,TGTGCCAGCAGCGACAGGGGACTTATCGAGCAGTACTTC,CASSDRGLIEQYF
TRBV20-1,13,.,few,TRBJ2-1,TGCAGTGCCTACTCCCCCAGCAGCGGTGAGCAGTTCTTC,CSAYSPSSGEQFF
TRBV13,16,TRBD2,few,TRBJ2-1,TGTGCCAGCAGCTTAACCAAGGGACTAGCGAACAATGAGCAGTTCTTC,CASSLTKGLANNEQFF
TRBV6-6,11,.,.,TRBJ2-7,TGTGCCAGCAGTTTCGTCGGGGAGCAGTACTTC,CASSFVGEQYF
TRBV12-3/TRBV12-4,13,TRBD1,.,TRBJ2-5,TGTGCCAGCAGTGGGGGACAGGAAGAGACCCAGTACTTC,CASSGGQEETQYF
TRBV25-1,15,TRBD1,.,TRBJ2-5,TGTGCCAGCAGTGCGATTAGGACAGGACAAGAGACCCAGTACTTC,CASSAIRTGQETQYF
TRBV12-3/TRBV12-4,14,.,few,TRBJ1-5,TGTGCCAGCAGTCTAAGGTTTGGGACTCAGCCCCAGCATTTT,CASSLRFGTQPQHF
TRBV12-3/TRBV12-4,14,.,.,TRBJ2-7,TGTGCCAGCAGTCCACAGGCGAGCTCCGACGAGCAGTACTTC,CASSPQASSDEQYF
TRBV29-1,13,.,few,TRBJ1-5,TGCAGCGCCGGTGGGGATTCAAATCAGCCCCAGCATTTT,CSAGGDSNQPQHF
TRBV24-1,16,.,.,TRBJ2-3,TGTGCCACCAGTGATTCCGGGGCACCTAGCACAGATACGCAGTATTTT,CATSDSGAPSTDTQYF
TRBV10-3,19,.,few,TRBJ1-2,TGTGCCATCAGTGAGCCCTCAGGACCCAGACCTAGCCCCAACTATGGCTACACCTTC,CAISEPSGPRPSPNYGYTF
TRBV4-2,15,.,.,TRBJ2-2,TGTGCCAGCAGCCCTCGAACGGGGCGACCCGGGGAGCTGTTTTTT,CASSPRTGRPGELFF
TRBV3-1,17,.,.,TRBJ2-5,TGTGCCAGCAGCCAAGACTGGCTAGCTCGAACCCAAGAGACCCAGTACTTC,CASSQDWLARTQETQYF
TRBV24-1,14,.,.,TRBJ2-7,TGTGCCACCAGTGAGGGCAGTCCATCCTACGAGCAGTACTTC,CATSEGSPSYEQYF
TRBV19,15,TRBD1,.,TRBJ2-3,TGTGCCAGTAGTATCGTGGCAGGGGGATTGGATACGCAGTATTTT,CASSIVAGGLDTQYF
TRBV7-2,14,TRBD2,few,TRBJ2-3,TGCGCCAGCAGCTTGACTAGCAGCACAGATACGCAGTATTTT,CASSLTSSTDTQYF
TRBV6-5,13,.,.,TRBJ1-5,TGTGCCGGCAGTCCAATACAAAATCAGCCCCAGCATTTT,CAGSPIQNQPQHF
TRBV4-2,15,TRBD1,.,TRBJ2-1,TGTGCCAGCCGGATTGACAGGGGTAGCTACAATGAGCAGTTCTTC,CASRIDRGSYNEQFF
TRBV7-9,16,TRBD1,.,TRBJ1-2,TGTGCCAGCAGCTCCTCGATACCTGGGACAGGGGATGGCTACACCTTC,CASSSSIPGTGDGYTF
TRBV6-6,17,TRBD2,.,TRBJ2-3,TGTGCCAGCAGTCCCCGTAGCGGGGTGAGGATGGCAGATACGCAGTATTTT,CASSPRSGVRMADTQYF
TRBV29-1,15,TRBD1,few,TRBJ2-1,TGCAGCGTTGAAGGGGACAGGAGATCCTACAATGAGCAGTTCTTC,CSVEGDRRSYNEQFF
TRBV4-1,17,.,.,TRBJ2-3,TGCGCCAGCAGCCAAGTTTTCCCTCTGGGTAGCACAGATACGCAGTATTTT,CASSQVFPLGSTDTQYF
TRBV20-1,13,.,.,TRBJ2-7,TGCAGTGCTAGAGATCCGGGAAACTACGAGCAGTACTTC,CSARDPGNYEQYF
TRBV15,19,TRBD2,.,TRBJ2-6,TGTGCCACCAGCAGAGGAGGGAATAGCGGGAGAACTGGGGCCAACGTCCTGACTTTC,CATSRGGNSGRTGANVLTF
TRBV7-2,14,.,.,TRBJ1-1,TGTGCCAGCAGCTCCAAGGGGGGAAACACTGAAGCTTTCTTT,CASSSKGGNTEAFF
TRBV15,13,.,.,TRBJ2-5,TGTGCCACCACCCTATGGAATGAAGAGACCCAGTACTTC,CATTLWNEETQYF
TRBV20-1,15,TRBD1,.,TRBJ2-7,TGCAGTGCTAGAGAGGACAGGATGGGATTCTACGAGCAGTACTTC,CSAREDRMGFYEQYF
TRBV7-9,13,TRBD2,.,TRBJ2-1,TGTGCCAGCAGCTCACTAGCGCCCAATGAGCAGTTCTTC,CASSSLAPNEQFF
TRBV13,13,.,.,TRBJ2-1,TGTGCCAGCAGCTCCCCGTGGGAGGATGAGCAGTTCTTC,CASSSPWEDEQFF
TRBV12-3/TRBV12-4,15,.,.,TRBJ1-6,TGTGCCAGCAGGCCCGATCAGGGGTGGAATTCACCCCTCCACTTT,CASRPDQGWNSPLHF
TRBV4-1,15,.,.,TRBJ2-7,TGCGCCAGCAGCCAAGATTGGTCATTCTCCTACGAGCAGTACTTC,CASSQDWSFSYEQYF
TRBV3-1,14,TRBD1,few,TRBJ1-1,TGTGCCAGCAGTCGAGGACAGGGGGGCACTGAAGCTTTCTTT,CASSRGQGGTEAFF
TRBV6-2/TRBV6-3,14,TRBD2,many,TRBJ2-5,TGCGCCAGCAGTCGCGGGGGGCTCCAAGAGACCCAGTACTTC,CASSRGGLQETQYF
TRBV10-3,12,.,once,TRBJ2-1,TGTGCCATCAGTGAAATGAGCAATGAGCAGTTCTTC,CAISEMSNEQFF
TRBV20-1,14,.,.,TRBJ2-3,TGCAGTGCTCCCGACTACCTTAGCACAGATACGCAGTATTTT,CSAPDYLSTDTQYF
TRBV7-9,16,TRBD2,.,TRBJ2-2,TGTGCCAGCAGGTCTCTTGGGACTACCAACACCGGGGAGCTGTTTTTT,CASRSLGTTNTGELFF
TRBV12-3/TRBV12-4,15,TRBD2,.,TRBJ2-3,TGTGCCAGCAGACCGGGACTAGCGGGAGAGGATACGCAGTATTTT,CASRPGLAGEDTQYF
TRBV28,17,.,few,TRBJ2-1,TGTGCCAGCATCCACGGGGGCAGGGCAAAAAAACACAATGAGCAGTTCTTC,CASIHGGRAKKHNEQFF
TRBV20-1,19,TRBD2,.,TRBJ2-7,TGCAGTGCTAGAGGTCGCCTAGCGGGAGGAGGGTTAATCTCCTACGAGCAGTACTTC,CSARGRLAGGGLISYEQYF
TRBV10-2,11,.,.,TRBJ2-2,TGCGCCAGCACCGGCCCCGGGGAGCTGTTTTTT,CASTGPGELFF
TRBV7-2,16,TRBD2,once,TRBJ2-5,TGTGCCAGCAGCTTAGGGGCCGGGGGGGGTCAAGAGACCCAGTACTTC,CASSLGAGGGQETQYF
TRBV10-3,16,TRBD1,.,TRBJ1-2,TGTGCCATCAGCCCGGGACAGAGATCTTCCAACTATGGCTACACCTTC,CAISPGQRSSNYGYTF
TRBV20-1,11,.,few,TRBJ2-3,TGCAGTGCTAGTGTTCCAGATACGCAGTATTTT,CSASVPDTQYF
TRBV20-1,12,.,.,TRBJ2-1,TGCACCGCGGGGCTGCCCTACAATGAGCAGTTCTTC,CTAGLPYNEQFF
TRBV28,14,.,.,TRBJ1-2,TGTGCCAGCCACATTACTGGGACGCGAGGTGGCTACACTTTC,CASHITGTRGGYTF
TRBV5-1,19,TRBD1,.,TRBJ1-4,TGCGCCAGCAGCTTGAGGGGGGACAGGGTGAGCCGGACTAATGAAAAACTGTTTTTT,CASSLRGDRVSRTNEKLFF
TRBV27,21,.,.,TRBJ1-6,TGTGCCAGCAGTTTATCCGTCCCAGCCCTAACCTCGAGTTTCTGGAATTCACCCCTCCACTTT,CASSLSVPALTSSFWNSPLHF
TRBV24-1,16,TRBD1,.,TRBJ2-7,TGTGCCACCAGTGATTCGACAGGGACAGTTCCCTACGAGCAGTACTTC,CATSDSTGTVPYEQYF
TRBV6-5,13,TRBD1,.,TRBJ1-2,TGTGCCAGCAGTGACCGGGACAGATATGGCTACACCTTC,CASSDRDRYGYTF